This entry is about one TCR beta chain. This specimen comes from a study of cytomegalovirus exposure and HLA in healthy donors. With 60 Vbeta and 13 Jbeta primers, the PCR was carried out. Clones were read by immunoSEQ multiplex PCR, and TCRdb kept only the in-frame ones, dropping some. The table has roughly 150,000 clones, about 75% seen once; the top ten hold approximately 3.1%. CDR1 and CDR2 (germline): SNHLY, FYNNEI. V was clipped by 7 bases and J by 1 base, with 8 bases between them. This CDR3 has 13 residues. The TCR originated in a woman aged 45-65 years in good health and CMV-seropositive. The genes are TRBV2 and TRBJ1-5; possible D gene TRBD1, 6 bases. The sample was PBMCs. The CDR3 sequence is CASKDRSNQPQHF. The CDR3 nucleotides are TGTGCCAGCAAGGACAGAAGCAATCAGCCCCAGCATTTT.